The 19 T cell receptor beta chains given below trace back to one sample, sequenced in a study of PD-1 blockade in classical Hodgkin lymphoma. The protocol was immunoSEQ multiplex PCR, while the TCRdb copy is restricted to in-frame clones and leaves out a portion. The sample consists of tens of thousands of clones, approximately 65% of them appearing once. Time point defined: cycle 4 day 1 (C4D1), after less than seven weeks of nivolumab. Every patient was affected by relapse after autologous stem cell transplantation, while exposure to brentuximab vedotin was not uniform. It was by magnetic negative selection that CD4+ T cells were purified from thawed PBMCs. The sample consisted of CD4+ T cells from blood, taken before the fourth cycle of nivolumab. The receptors were sampled from a human donor with classical Hodgkin lymphoma.

V gene TRBV27 combines with J gene TRBJ2-3; D gene uncertain. The CDR3 loop spans 14 amino acids. Trimming took off 0 bases at V and 6 bases at J, with 10 bases between the two ends. Germline-derived CDR1 and CDR2 are MNHEY and SMNVEV (reference sequence). The CDR3 DNA reads TGTGCCAGCAGTTTATCGCACTTTGGGGATACGCAGTATTTT. It encodes CASSLSHFGDTQYF.

This clone showed up just a few times. The J gene is TRBJ1-1, the V gene TRBV19; 8 bases line up with TRBD1. Germline V gene data show CDR1 as LNHDA and CDR2 as SQIVND (reference sequence). V trimming: 2 bases; J trimming: 8 bases; junction bases outside the gene matches: 1. The length of the CDR3 is 12 residues. Written as DNA, the CDR3 is TGTGCCAGTAGTATAAGGGACAGGGAAGCTTTCTTT. Its translation is CASSIRDREAFF.

The DNA of the CDR3 is TGTGCCAGCAGTTCAAATACAGAGACCCAGTACTTC. The encoded protein is CASSSNTETQYF. This chain joins TRBV28 and TRBJ2-5; D ambiguous. The CDR3 totals 12 residues. The germline CDR1 and CDR2 sequences are MDHEN and SYDVKM. The V end lost 4 bases, the J end lost 4 bases, and 7 bases lay between the germline ends.

This clone has only one observation. V is TRBV4-3 and J is TRBJ2-7; 11 bases fit TRBD1. The V and J ends lost 1 base and 3 bases, in that order; junction bases with no gene match: 5. CDR1 is LGHNA, CDR2 YSLEER, per germline. The CDR3 is 16 amino acids. The CDR3 here is CASSQVMGQGGYEQYF. The DNA of the CDR3 is TGCGCCAGCAGCCAAGTTATGGGACAGGGGGGCTACGAGCAGTACTTC.

This clone was observed a few times. The gene calls are TRBV6-5 and TRBJ1-2; TRBD1 matches at 9 bases. V shed 5 bases and J 4 bases; nucleotides not matched to a gene: 2. Germline CDR1 MNHEY, CDR2 SVGAGI. This CDR3 is built from 13 residues. The CDR3 DNA is TGTGCCAGCAGTCGACAGGGGGTCTATGGCTACACCTTC. The encoded protein is CASSRQGVYGYTF.

The genes are TRBV28 and TRBJ2-4; D unclear. This CDR3 has 16 amino acids. The germline V gene has CDR1 MDHEN and CDR2 SYDVKM. V shed 6 bases and J shed 0 bases, with 15 bases lying between them. The chain's CDR3 is CASSLQSVGAKNIQYF. Written as DNA, the CDR3 is TGTGCCAGCAGCCTCCAATCGGTCGGAGCCAAAAACATTCAGTACTTC.

The gene calls are TRBV7-6 and TRBJ2-2; a possible D gene is TRBD1 (5 bases). The CDR3 extends over 16 amino acids. Trimming pared 5 bases from V and 2 bases from J, leaving 15 bases between. Looked up from germline, CDR1 is SGHVS and CDR2 is FNYEAQ. The CDR3 protein is CASSPEGAGNTGELFF. CDR3 DNA sequence: TGTGCCAGCAGCCCCGAAGGGGCAGGAAACACCGGGGAGCTGTTTTTT.

The chain couples TRBV7-9 to TRBJ2-7; 7 bases fit TRBD1. CDR1 and CDR2 from the germline V gene are SEHNR and FQNEAQ (reference sequence). Trimming took 4 bases from V and 2 from J; bases not matched to a gene: 5. The CDR3 spans 14 residues. The CDR3 here is CASSSYRGTYEQYF. The DNA of the CDR3 is TGTGCCAGCAGCTCATACAGGGGAACCTACGAGCAGTACTTC.

The genes are TRBV4-1 and TRBJ2-1; 14 bases line up with TRBD2. Germline assignment: CDR1 MGHRA and CDR2 YSYEKL. This CDR3 contains 15 residues. With V trimmed by 4 bases and J by 8 bases, 4 bases remained unmatched. The CDR3 DNA follows: TGCGCCAGCAGCCTGACTAGCGGGGGGGCCGATGAGCAGTTCTTC. This codes for CASSLTSGGADEQFF.

The V gene is TRBV11-2, the J gene TRBJ2-3, with 9 bases lining up with TRBD1. After removal of 6 bases from V and 3 bases from J, the junction contained 4 bases not matched to a gene. Per germline, CDR1 SGHAT and CDR2 FQNNGV. The CDR3 has 14 amino acids. The chain's CDR3 is CASSHRGLTDTQYF. The CDR3 bases are TGTGCCAGCAGTCACAGGGGGCTGACAGATACGCAGTATTTT.

The chain joins TRBV30 to TRBJ1-5; no clear D. Trimming cost V 0 bases and J 4 bases, with 7 bases left between them. The CDR3 spans 13 residues. Germline V gene data show CDR1 as GTSNPN and CDR2 as SVGIG (reference sequence). In DNA, the CDR3 is TGTGCCTGGAGTGTAGGCTTAAATCAGCCCCAGCATTTT. This codes for CAWSVGLNQPQHF.

A few counts support this clone. The chain carries TRBV6-5 and TRBJ1-5, with 8 bases that match TRBD1. The germline V gene encodes CDR1 MNHEY and CDR2 SVGAGI. After removal of 6 bases from V and 5 bases from J, the junction contained 9 bases not matched to a gene. This CDR3 has 15 residues. For the CDR3, the DNA is TGTGCCAGCAGCCCTTGGACAGGGAGTCATCAGCCCCAGCATTTT. Its protein is CASSPWTGSHQPQHF.

The CDR3 coding sequence is TGCGCCAGCAGCGAATGGTCCGGGGAGAATGAAAAACTGTTTTTT. It is translated as CASSEWSGENEKLFF. The chain couples TRBV5-1 to TRBJ1-4; D not resolved. V was pared by 4 bases and J by 5 bases, with 15 bases between. Germline values: CDR1 SGHRS, CDR2 YFSETQ. The CDR3 is made up of 15 amino acids.

The V and J genes are TRBV4-2 and TRBJ2-3; unclear D gene. Trimming removed 1 base at V and 1 base at J, with 9 bases between. The CDR3 sequence is 15 residues long. Germline CDR1 and CDR2: LGHNA and YNFKEQ. The CDR3 spells CASSQVIQGTDTQYF. The DNA for the CDR3 is TGTGCCAGCAGCCAAGTAATTCAAGGCACAGATACGCAGTATTTT.

The chain links TRBV5-1 to TRBJ1-1; a weak D match, TRBD1 (6 bases). The CDR3 has 14 residues. Germline V gene lookup returns CDR1 SGHRS and CDR2 YFSETQ. V dropped 4 bases and J dropped 1 base, with 11 bases sitting between them. This chain's CDR3 is CASSAQGPNTEAFF. CDR3 nucleotides: TGCGCCAGCAGCGCACAGGGCCCGAACACTGAAGCTTTCTTT. The variable domain in full, with the rest retrieved from reference TRBV5-1 and TRBJ1-1, is KAGVTQTPRYLIKTRGQQVTLSCSPISGHRSVSWYQQTPGQGLQFLFEYFSETQRNKGNFPGRFSGRQFSNSRSEMNVSTLELGDSALYLCASSAQGPNTEAFFGQGTRLTVV.

The V call is TRBV6-5, the J call TRBJ2-3; D is unclear. The germline gives CDR1 MNHEY, CDR2 SVGAGI. The CDR3 loop spans 15 amino acids. Deletions cut 2 bases from V and 1 base from J, with 10 bases between. The CDR3 bases are TGTGCCAGCAGTTACGGGGAAACAGGCACAGATACGCAGTATTTT. It is translated as CASSYGETGTDTQYF.

The V gene is TRBV4-1, the J gene TRBJ2-7; D may be TRBD1 (6 bases). Germline V gives CDR1 MGHRA, CDR2 YSYEKL. Trimming removed 1 base at V and 4 bases at J, with 17 bases between. The CDR3 extends over 16 amino acids. CDR3 sequence: CASSQVARGSRYEQYF. The CDR3 nucleotides are TGCGCCAGCAGCCAAGTGGCCAGGGGAAGCAGGTACGAGCAGTACTTC.

This clone was counted a few times. The rearrangement joins TRBV7-2 to TRBJ1-5, with D hard to call. V gave up 2 bases and J gave up 0 bases, with 8 bases separating them. Germline lookup yields CDR1 SGHTA and CDR2 FQGNSA. This CDR3 contains 15 residues. CDR3 residues: CASSLNGYSNQPQHF. CDR3 sequence (DNA): TGTGCCAGCAGCTTAAATGGATATAGCAATCAGCCCCAGCATTTT.

This clone was found a few times. The V gene is TRBV6-4, the J gene TRBJ1-5; D ambiguous. V was cut by 4 bases and J by 4 bases, with 8 bases left in between. The length of the CDR3 is 13 residues. Germline-derived CDR1 and CDR2 are MRHNA and SNTAGT. In DNA, the CDR3 is TGTGCCAGCAGTGTATCGCTAAATCAGCCCCAGCATTTT. This encodes CASSVSLNQPQHF.